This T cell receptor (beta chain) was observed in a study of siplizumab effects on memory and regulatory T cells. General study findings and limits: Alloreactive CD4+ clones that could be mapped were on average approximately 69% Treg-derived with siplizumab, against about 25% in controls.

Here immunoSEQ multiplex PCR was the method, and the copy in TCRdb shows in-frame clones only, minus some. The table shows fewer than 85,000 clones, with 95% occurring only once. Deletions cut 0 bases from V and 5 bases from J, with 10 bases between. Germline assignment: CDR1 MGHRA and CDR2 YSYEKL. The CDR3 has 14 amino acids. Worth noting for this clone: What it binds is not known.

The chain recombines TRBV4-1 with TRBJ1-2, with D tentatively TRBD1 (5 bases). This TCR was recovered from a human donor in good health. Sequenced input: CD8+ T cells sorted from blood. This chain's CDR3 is CASSQEKGIYGYTF. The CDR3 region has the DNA TGCGCCAGCAGCCAAGAGAAGGGGATTTATGGCTACACCTTC.